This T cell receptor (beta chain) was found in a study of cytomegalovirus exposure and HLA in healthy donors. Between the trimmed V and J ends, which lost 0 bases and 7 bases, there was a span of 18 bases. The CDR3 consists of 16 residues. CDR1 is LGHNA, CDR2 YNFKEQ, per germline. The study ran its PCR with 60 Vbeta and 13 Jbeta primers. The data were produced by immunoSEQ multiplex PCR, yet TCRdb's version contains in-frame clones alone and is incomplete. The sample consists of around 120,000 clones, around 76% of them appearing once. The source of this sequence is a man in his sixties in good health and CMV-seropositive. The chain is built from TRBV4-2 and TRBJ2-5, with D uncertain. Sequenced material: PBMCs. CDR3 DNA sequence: TGTGCCAGCAGCCAAGAGTCTAGACTGATTAGCACGACCCAGTACTTC. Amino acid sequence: CASSQESRLISTTQYF.